This T cell receptor beta chain stems from a study of blood T cell repertoires in COVID-19. Study-level background: Sources were T cells, B-cell-depleted T cells, or PBMCs; the material itself was cDNA or gDNA.

TCRdb's table, derived via immunoSEQ multiplex PCR, lists solely in-frame clones and lacks some. The sample has approximately 270,000 clones, 91% seen once. The V end was cut by 4 bases, the J end by 4 bases, with 14 bases between. CDR3 length equals 15 residues. The germline V gene has CDR1 LGHDT and CDR2 YNNKEL (reference sequence). This clonotype originated in a human donor in a cohort exposed to, infected with or recovered from COVID-19 (not recorded which). The donor label of this sample is uncertain. The chain links TRBV3-1 (or the pseudogene TRBV3-2) to TRBJ2-1; D gene unclear. The sample comprised PBMCs or T cells enriched from blood (not recorded which). The CDR3 loop reads CASSPIWQFYNEQFF. Written as DNA, the CDR3 is TGTGCCAGCAGCCCCATCTGGCAATTTTACAATGAGCAGTTCTTC.